These 16 T cell receptor beta chains originate from one sample sequenced in a study of cytomegalovirus exposure and HLA in healthy donors. The PCR had 60 Vbeta and 13 Jbeta primers. The data were produced by immunoSEQ multiplex PCR, yet TCRdb's version contains in-frame clones alone and is incomplete. This table holds 150,000 to 200,000 clones, approximately 80% found once. Sequencing input: PBMCs. These receptors were collected from a man aged 50-60 years in good health and CMV-seropositive.

The chain carries TRBV19 and TRBJ2-1; TRBD2 aligns across 14 bases. Unmatched junction bases numbered 9, after V lost 5 bases and J lost 9 bases. CDR1 and CDR2 (germline): LNHDA, SQIVND (reference sequence). This CDR3 spans 16 amino acids. Here the CDR3 DNA reads TGTGCCAGTAGTGTGGGACTAGCGGGGGCCTTTAGTGAGCAGTTCTTC. This translates into CASSVGLAGAFSEQFF.

This clone was seen only once. The chain uses TRBV11-2 and TRBJ2-5; tentative D call: TRBD1 (6 bases). The CDR3 consists of 15 residues. Germline V gives CDR1 SGHAT, CDR2 FQNNGV. V was shortened by 4 bases and J by 4 bases, with 16 bases between the two germline ends. The CDR3 sequence: CASSSIRGGGETQYF. The CDR3, as DNA: TGTGCCAGCAGCTCCATCAGGGGCGGCGGAGAGACCCAGTACTTC.

The chain recombines TRBV2 with TRBJ2-5; D may be TRBD2 (5 bases). Between the trimmed V and J ends, which lost 7 bases and 2 bases, there was a span of 8 bases. CDR3 size: 12 residues. Looked up from germline, CDR1 is SNHLY and CDR2 is FYNNEI. The CDR3 DNA sequence: TGTGCCAGCAAACGGGGACAAGAGACCCAGTACTTC. Translating it yields CASKRGQETQYF.

The count of this clone is one. The chain has TRBV6-1 and TRBJ2-1; D might be TRBD1 (5 bases). The V end was cut by 4 bases, the J end by 6 bases, with 10 bases between. CDR1 and CDR2 from the germline V gene are MNHNS and SASEGT. The CDR3 sequence is 13 residues long. The DNA for the CDR3 is TGTGCCAGCAGTGGATTAAGGGGCAATGAGCAGTTCTTC. Its translation is CASSGLRGNEQFF.

J is TRBJ2-7 and V is TRBV2; no firm D call. The CDR3 is made up of 12 amino acids. Germline V lookup: CDR1 SNHLY, CDR2 FYNNEI. The V and J ends lost 6 bases and 2 bases respectively, with 8 bases between them. The CDR3 bases are TGTGCCAGCAGAGATGCGCCCTACGAGCAGTACTTC. It is translated as CASRDAPYEQYF.

This chain links TRBV5-1 with TRBJ2-1; TRBD2 matches at 12 bases. The CDR3 contains 17 residues. The germline gives CDR1 SGHRS, CDR2 YFSETQ. The V gene end was trimmed by 4 bases and the J gene end by 8 bases; junction bases not matched to a gene: 13. This chain's CDR3 is CASSPNLAGGSRDEQFF. The CDR3 DNA sequence: TGCGCCAGCAGCCCAAATCTAGCGGGGGGGTCACGGGATGAGCAGTTCTTC.

The V gene is TRBV10-3, the J gene TRBJ1-2; 7 positions agree with TRBD1. Germline V gene data show CDR1 as ENHRY and CDR2 as SYGVKD. The trim removed 0 bases at V and 8 bases at J, leaving 6 bases unmatched. The CDR3 is made up of 14 amino acids. The CDR3 loop reads CAISESQGVDGYTF. Written as DNA, the CDR3 is TGTGCCATCAGTGAGTCGCAGGGGGTGGACGGCTACACCTTC.

The chain combines TRBV2 with TRBJ1-5; D possibly corresponds to TRBD1 (5 bases). The V and J ends lost 0 bases and 7 bases respectively, with 16 bases between them. Germline V gives CDR1 SNHLY, CDR2 FYNNEI. The CDR3 extends over 16 amino acids. DNA for the CDR3: TGTGCCAGCAGTGAAGCGTCCAGGGCCTTGGGGCAGCCCCAGCATTTT. It specifies CASSEASRALGQPQHF.

V is TRBV2 and J is TRBJ1-6; D gene unclear. Germline lookup yields CDR1 SNHLY and CDR2 FYNNEI. The ends were cut back, 2 bases at V and 14 bases at J, with 13 bases in the middle. The CDR3 covers 13 residues. CDR3 region: CASSESGRESLHF. Written as DNA, the CDR3 is TGTGCCAGCAGTGAATCCGGTAGGGAGTCCCTCCACTTT.

The gene calls are TRBV9 and TRBJ2-5; maybe TRBD2 (7 bases). From germline, CDR1 is SGDLS and CDR2 YYNGEE. Trimming left V 2 bases short and J 0 bases short, with 11 bases between. The CDR3 consists of 15 residues. The DNA for the CDR3 is TGTGCCAGCAGCGTGGAGGGGGGGCACCAAGAGACCCAGTACTTC. The encoded protein is CASSVEGGHQETQYF.

This chain joins TRBV5-1 and TRBJ2-3; the D is unclear. Germline CDR1 SGHRS, CDR2 YFSETQ. The V and J ends lost 0 bases and 1 base respectively, with 9 bases between them. This CDR3 spans 15 amino acids. The CDR3 loop is CASSLDQTRTDTQYF. The CDR3 DNA follows: TGCGCCAGCAGCTTGGACCAGACTCGCACAGATACGCAGTATTTT.

The rearrangement links TRBV28 to TRBJ1-5, with D uncertain. The length of the CDR3 is 14 residues. Germline V gene sequence: CDR1 MDHEN, CDR2 SYDVKM. V lost 3 bases and J lost 2, with 8 bases in between. This CDR3 reads CASSFLARNQPQHF. In DNA form, the CDR3 reads TGTGCCAGCAGTTTTTTGGCTCGCAATCAGCCCCAGCATTTT.

The rearrangement uses TRBV4-1 and TRBJ2-3, with D maybe TRBD1 (7 bases). Trimming pared 3 bases from V and 5 bases from J, leaving 12 bases between. This CDR3 comprises 14 residues. Germline CDR1 is MGHRA and CDR2 is YSYEKL. CDR3 residues: CASSQNQGGDTQYF. The CDR3 bases are TGCGCCAGCAGCCAGAATCAGGGGGGAGATACGCAGTATTTT.

The J gene is TRBJ2-7, the V gene TRBV7-6, with 8 positions matching TRBD1. The CDR3 totals 14 residues. CDR1 and CDR2 from the germline V gene are SGHVS and FNYEAQ. V lost 5 bases and J lost 6; bases outside the gene matches: 9. CDR3 region: CASSPRQGAGEQYF. The CDR3 DNA sequence: TGTGCCAGCAGCCCCAGGCAGGGGGCGGGCGAGCAGTACTTC.

This clone has a single count. J is TRBJ2-4 and V is TRBV28; 7 nucleotides line up with TRBD1. Germline lookup yields CDR1 MDHEN and CDR2 SYDVKM. This CDR3 comprises 13 residues. Trimming at V came to 8 bases and at J to 16 bases, leaving 17 bases not matched to a gene. CDR3 in amino acids: CASGTPPGQRPYF. CDR3 coding DNA: TGTGCCAGCGGGACCCCTCCGGGACAGCGCCCATACTTC.

The chain is built from TRBV5-1 and TRBJ1-2; D might be TRBD1 (6 bases). CDR1 is SGHRS and CDR2 is YFSETQ in the germline V gene. The CDR3 loop spans 14 amino acids. V was trimmed by 6 bases and J by 2 bases, leaving 14 bases between them. CDR3 nucleotide sequence: TGCGCCAGCACCCCGGGACAACAAAACTATGGCTACACCTTC. Amino acids: CASTPGQQNYGYTF.